These 29 T cell receptor beta chains came from one sample sequenced in a study of spatial heterogeneity in lung cancer. TCRdb ran MiXCR on the 5' RACE reads and lists one entry per CDR3 protein. In the table there are some 110,000 distinct CDR3 sequences, more than 9% of which are singletons. Regarding time point: blood at routine non-recurrence follow-up after resection. Whole RNA, which was extracted from tumor, nontumor lung tissue or frozen PBMC, was sequenced without any cell sorting. Material: PBMCs, obtained at follow-up. Receptor source: a male donor with early-stage non-small cell lung cancer.

This chain's CDR3 is CASLRGTRTDTQYF. The CDR3 nucleotides read TGTGCCAGCCTTCGGGGCACGCGCACAGATACGCAGTATTTT. J is TRBJ2-3 and V is TRBV7-2, with D perhaps being TRBD1 or TRBD2 (5 bases each). Looked up from germline, CDR1 is SGHTA and CDR2 is FQGNSA. CDR3 length equals 14 residues. V was pared by 8 bases and J by 1 base, with 13 bases between.

This clonotype was seen many times. V gene TRBV7-2 combines with J gene TRBJ2-7; TRBD1 aligns across 11 bases. CDR3 length equals 15 residues. Germline CDR1 SGHTA, CDR2 FQGNSA. The V and J ends lost 6 bases and 5 bases, in that order; junction bases with no gene match: 9. For the CDR3, the DNA is TGTGCCAGCAGTTCCCGGACAGGGGGCGGACACGAGCAGTACTTC. Its translation is CASSSRTGGGHEQYF.

This rearrangement joins TRBV7-8 to TRBJ1-1; D gene ambiguous. The germline V gene encodes CDR1 SGHVS and CDR2 FQNEAQ. The length of the CDR3 is 15 residues. The germline V and J ends were trimmed by 4 bases and 3 bases, with 15 bases remaining between them. The CDR3 nucleotides are TGTGCCAGCAGCTCAAGAATGTCCAGGTACACTGAAGCTTTCTTT. Residues: CASSSRMSRYTEAFF.

This clonotype was seen more than once but under ten times. This sequence joins TRBV20-1 and TRBJ1-3; TRBD1 agrees at 9 bases. The trim removed 5 bases at V and 0 bases at J, leaving 11 bases unmatched. The CDR3 consists of 17 residues. From germline, CDR1 is DFQATT and CDR2 SNEGSKA (reference sequence). CDR3 coding DNA: TGCAGTGCTCGACAGGGGGGCATCGGTCGCTCTGGAAACACCATATATTTT. Its protein is CSARQGGIGRSGNTIYF.

This clonotype has just a few counts. The V call is TRBV15, the J call TRBJ2-1, with 11 bases identical to TRBD2. This CDR3 comprises 14 residues. Germline CDR1 is LNHNV and CDR2 is YYDKDF (reference sequence). The trim removed 3 bases at V and 8 bases at J, leaving 3 bases unmatched. The CDR3 here is CATSSLLAGDEQFF. CDR3 coding DNA: TGTGCCACCAGCAGCTTACTAGCGGGGGATGAGCAGTTCTTC.

This clonotype was recorded only once. The chain carries TRBV5-1 and TRBJ1-1; D call uncertain. The V gene's germline CDR1 is SGHRS and CDR2 YFSETQ. The CDR3 runs to 15 residues. Trimming pared 0 bases from V and 1 base from J, leaving 10 bases between. The CDR3 nucleotides read TGCGCCAGCAGCTTGGCCGGGCACCCGAACACTGAAGCTTTCTTT. Translating it yields CASSLAGHPNTEAFF.

This clonotype was detected many times. The V and J genes are TRBV15 and TRBJ1-5; 7 bases agree with TRBD1. The trim removed 3 bases at V and 4 bases at J, leaving 6 bases unmatched. Germline lookup yields CDR1 LNHNV and CDR2 YYDKDF (reference sequence). There are 15 residues in the CDR3. The DNA of the CDR3 is TGTGCCACCAGCAGGGAGACAGGGTGGAATCAGCCCCAGCATTTT. It is translated as CATSRETGWNQPQHF.

The table lists this clonotype with a few counts. The chain joins TRBV30 to TRBJ1-1; weak D call: TRBD1 (5 bases). Germline CDR1 GTSNPN, CDR2 SVGIG (reference sequence). This CDR3 region has 13 residues. Trimming took 7 bases from V and 1 from J, leaving 13 bases between them. In DNA form, the CDR3 reads TGTGCCTACCCGAGGGGCCCGAACACTGAAGCTTTCTTT. This gives the protein CAYPRGPNTEAFF.

The sample holds a few counts of this clonotype. This chain joins TRBV12-3 or TRBV12-4 and TRBJ1-2; D unclear. The CDR3 is made up of 13 amino acids. V was shortened by 6 bases and J by 8 bases, with 16 bases between the two germline ends. The CDR3 loop is CASRPGLMGGYTF. CDR3 in DNA: TGTGCCAGCAGGCCCGGCCTTATGGGGGGCTACACCTTC.

This clonotype was recorded a few times. V usage is TRBV19 and J usage is TRBJ2-5; the D gene is possibly TRBD1 (5 bases). V lost 9 bases and J 1 base, leaving 18 bases between the germline ends. CDR1 LNHDA and CDR2 SQIVND come from the germline V gene (reference sequence). The length of the CDR3 is 15 residues. The CDR3 reads CASTPTQGPQETQYF. DNA of the CDR3: TGTGCCAGCACCCCAACCCAGGGTCCCCAAGAGACCCAGTACTTC.

This clonotype has at least ten counts. This rearrangement joins TRBV20-1 to TRBJ1-6; no firm D call. Germline assignment: CDR1 DFQATT and CDR2 SNEGSKA (reference sequence). V was clipped by 8 bases and J by 0 bases, with 11 bases between them. This CDR3 comprises 14 residues. The CDR3 DNA sequence: TGCAGTTCCCCCGCCCTCTCCTATAATTCACCCCTCCACTTT. Its protein is CSSPALSYNSPLHF.

Ten or more counts support this clonotype. The V gene is TRBV7-2, the J gene TRBJ1-2, with a possible D match to TRBD1 (6 bases). CDR3 size: 15 residues. Per germline, CDR1 SGHTA and CDR2 FQGNSA. V gave up 5 bases and J gave up 2 bases, with 15 bases separating them. This chain's CDR3 is CASSPPQGRNYGYTF. The CDR3 coding sequence is TGTGCCAGCAGCCCCCCCCAGGGGCGCAACTATGGCTACACCTTC.

The CDR3: CASSPTSPGTGGEQFF. DNA of the CDR3: TGCGCCAGCAGCCCTACATCCCCCGGGACAGGGGGTGAGCAGTTCTTC. The V and J genes are TRBV23-1 and TRBJ2-1; the match to TRBD1 covers 11 bases. TRBV23-1 is labeled an ORF, and its function is uncertain. V shed 6 bases, J shed 9 bases, and the junction held 13 bases outside the gene matches. The CDR3 is 16 amino acids.

This clonotype was seen repeatedly, ten times or more. The rearrangement uses TRBV4-3 and TRBJ2-3; D is ambiguous. The V gene's germline CDR1 is LGHNA and CDR2 YSLEER. The ends were cut back, 5 bases at V and 2 bases at J, with 11 bases in the middle. The CDR3 runs to 14 residues. As DNA, the CDR3 is TGCGCCAGCAGCTTACAGAAACTCACAGATACGCAGTATTTT. Its protein product is CASSLQKLTDTQYF.

This clonotype was counted ten times or more. The V and J genes are TRBV29-1 and TRBJ2-2; the D is unclear. Trimming shortened V by 3 bases and J by 2 bases, and 7 bases separated the two germline ends. CDR1 and CDR2 from the germline V gene are SQVTM and ANQGSEA. There are 13 residues in the CDR3. The CDR3 here is CSVDNQNTGELFF. CDR3 DNA: TGCAGCGTTGATAACCAAAACACCGGGGAGCTGTTTTTT.

The chain carries TRBV25-1 and TRBJ1-6; D unresolved. Per the germline V gene, CDR1 is MGHDK and CDR2 is SYGVNS. Between the trimmed V and J ends, which lost 0 bases and 13 bases, there was a span of 10 bases. The length of the CDR3 is 13 residues. CDR3 in DNA: TGTGCCAGCAGTGAATATGATGATCTTCCCCTCCACTTT. As protein: CASSEYDDLPLHF.

This clonotype was detected many times. The chain links TRBV28 to TRBJ2-3; D not certain. Germline V gene data show CDR1 as MDHEN and CDR2 as SYDVKM. The V gene lost 3 bases and the J gene lost 4 bases, with 14 bases spanning the gap. This CDR3 has 15 residues. CDR3 in DNA: TGTGCCAGCAGTTTTCTGTTCCGACGAGCAGATACGCAGTATTTT. As protein: CASSFLFRRADTQYF. The full variable domain, its missing parts supplied by reference TRBV28 and TRBJ2-3, is DVKVTQSSRYLVKRTGEKVFLECVQDMDHENMFWYRQDPGLGLRLIYFSYDVKMKEKGDIPEGYSVSREKKERFSLILESASTNQTSMYLCASSFLFRRADTQYFGPGTRLTVL.

On this clonotype: Mismatch with germline at one junction end may stem from a read error. The chain couples TRBV20-1 to TRBJ2-7, with 9 bases aligning to TRBD1. Per germline, CDR1 DFQATT and CDR2 SNEGSKA (reference sequence). This CDR3 spans 15 amino acids. Written as DNA, the CDR3 is TGCAGTGCTGGAGAGGGAACCGGGACAGGGAGGTATCTGTACTTC. This gives the protein CSAGEGTGTGRYLYF.

This clonotype was detected only a few times. The V call is TRBV4-1, the J call TRBJ1-6; the D is unclear. Trimming shortened V by 3 bases and J by 5 bases, and 11 bases separated the two germline ends. The CDR3 runs to 15 residues. Germline V lookup: CDR1 MGHRA, CDR2 YSYEKL. The CDR3 here is CASSQRQADNSPLHF. The CDR3 region has the DNA TGCGCCAGCAGCCAGAGGCAGGCGGATAATTCACCCCTCCACTTT.

V gene TRBV7-4 combines with J gene TRBJ2-2; TRBD1 matches at 7 bases. Germline CDR1 is SGHVT and CDR2 is SQSDAQ. After removal of 3 bases from V and 3 bases from J, the junction contained 7 bases not matched to a gene. CDR3 length: 16 residues. The CDR3 sequence is CASSFQGVVDTGELFF. The DNA for the CDR3 is TGTGCCAGCAGCTTTCAGGGGGTAGTTGACACCGGGGAGCTGTTTTTT. Complete variable domain (other parts from reference TRBV7-4 and TRBJ2-2): GAGVSQSPRYKVAKRGRDVALRCDSISGHVTLYWYRQTLGQGSEVLTYSQSDAQRDKSGRPSGRFSAERPERSVSTLKIQRTEQGDSAVYLCASSFQGVVDTGELFFGEGSRLTVL.

The rearrangement links TRBV6-5 to TRBJ2-7; D ambiguous. The germline CDR1 and CDR2 sequences are MNHEY and SVGAGI. The CDR3 has 16 residues. Trimming removed 0 bases from V and 5 bases from J, with 17 bases in between. CDR3 sequence (DNA): TGTGCCAGCAGTTACTCCCGGTCCTCCGGTCCCAACGAGCAGTACTTC. Translation: CASSYSRSSGPNEQYF.

This clonotype was seen many times. The CDR3 DNA follows: TGTGCCAGCAGTTCGGGACAGGGGACCGGGGAGCTGTTTTTT. It specifies CASSSGQGTGELFF. The chain has TRBV28 and TRBJ2-2; TRBD1 matches 10 bases. CDR1 and CDR2 from the germline V gene are MDHEN and SYDVKM. The CDR3 is 14 residues long. Trimming at V came to 4 bases and at J to 5 bases, leaving 1 base not matched to a gene.

This clonotype was seen repeatedly, ten times or more. This chain connects TRBV7-2 to TRBJ1-5; no firm D call. CDR1 and CDR2 from the germline V gene are SGHTA and FQGNSA. This CDR3 has 13 residues. Deletions cut 5 bases from V and 10 bases from J, with 15 bases between. The CDR3 here is CASSPFEAGPQHF. Written as DNA, the CDR3 is TGTGCCAGCAGCCCGTTTGAGGCAGGCCCCCAGCATTTT.

This clonotype came up a few times. The chain combines TRBV10-3 with TRBJ1-1, with 8 bases identical to TRBD1. Germline loops: CDR1 ENHRY, CDR2 SYGVKD. The CDR3 runs 14 residues. J lost 2 bases, V lost 6 bases, and 5 bases had no gene match. The DNA of the CDR3 is TGTGCCATCAGCCCGACAGGGGACAACACTGAAGCTTTCTTT. Translation gives CAISPTGDNTEAFF.

This clonotype was seen only a few times. J is TRBJ2-1 and V is TRBV28, with D perhaps TRBD2 (6 bases). The V gene lost 11 bases and the J gene lost 5 bases, with 22 bases spanning the gap. Germline V gives CDR1 MDHEN, CDR2 SYDVKM. The CDR3 totals 15 residues. The CDR3 region has the DNA TGTGCCTCCCAGTTTGGGGCAGGGAGGAACAATGAGCAGTTCTTC. It yields the protein CASQFGAGRNNEQFF.

The chain links TRBV20-1 to TRBJ2-1; D unresolved. The CDR3 is 11 amino acids. Trimming removed 2 bases from V and 4 bases from J, with 3 bases in between. CDR1 is DFQATT, CDR2 SNEGSKA, per germline (reference sequence). CDR3 nucleotides: TGCAGTGCTAGAATGTACAATGAGCAGTTCTTC. This sequence encodes CSARMYNEQFF.

This clonotype was detected a few times. V and J are TRBV24-1 and TRBJ2-3; 8 bases agree with TRBD2. CDR3 length: 14 amino acids. The V and J ends lost 9 bases and 1 base, in that order; junction bases with no gene match: 5. Germline CDR1 and CDR2: KGHDR and SFDVKD. CDR3 in amino acids: CATRGGMGTDTQYF. CDR3 bases: TGTGCCACCCGGGGGGGAATGGGCACAGATACGCAGTATTTT.

This clonotype was seen a handful of times. This chain joins TRBV2 and TRBJ2-1; a possible D gene is TRBD1 (6 bases). This CDR3 region has 15 residues. V dropped 3 bases and J dropped 12 bases, with 21 bases sitting between them. In germline, CDR1 is SNHLY, CDR2 FYNNEI. This chain's CDR3 is CASSDRGQKSSMQFF. CDR3 in DNA: TGTGCCAGCAGTGATAGGGGACAAAAGTCGTCCATGCAGTTCTTC.

This clonotype has just a few counts. The chain is built from TRBV4-1 and TRBJ2-3; the match to TRBD2 covers 12 bases. Losses at the gene ends were 3 bases for V and 3 bases for J; bases not matched to a gene: 10. Germline V gene data show CDR1 as MGHRA and CDR2 as YSYEKL. The CDR3 contains 18 residues. The CDR3 is CASSHLSGGTSGTDTQYF. As DNA, the CDR3 is TGCGCCAGCAGCCACCTCTCGGGAGGGACTAGCGGGACAGATACGCAGTATTTT.